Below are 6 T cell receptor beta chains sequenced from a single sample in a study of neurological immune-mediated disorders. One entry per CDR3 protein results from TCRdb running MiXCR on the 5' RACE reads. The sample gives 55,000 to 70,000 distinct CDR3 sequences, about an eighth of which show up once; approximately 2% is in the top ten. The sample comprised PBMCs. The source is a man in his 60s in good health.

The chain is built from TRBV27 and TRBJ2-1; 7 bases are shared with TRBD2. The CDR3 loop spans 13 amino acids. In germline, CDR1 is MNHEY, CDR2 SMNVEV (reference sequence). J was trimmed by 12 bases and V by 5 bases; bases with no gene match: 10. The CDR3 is CASSPRPSGWQFF. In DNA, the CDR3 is TGTGCCAGCAGTCCCAGACCTAGCGGCTGGCAGTTCTTC.

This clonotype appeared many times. The CDR3 nucleotides read TGTGCCAGCAGTTTAGGACGGGGGGGCATTAATCAGTTCTTC. Protein sequence: CASSLGRGGINQFF. The gene calls are TRBV12-3 or TRBV12-4 and TRBJ2-1; 8 positions match TRBD2. This CDR3 has 14 residues. Trimming at V came to 1 base and at J to 13 bases, leaving 9 bases not matched to a gene.

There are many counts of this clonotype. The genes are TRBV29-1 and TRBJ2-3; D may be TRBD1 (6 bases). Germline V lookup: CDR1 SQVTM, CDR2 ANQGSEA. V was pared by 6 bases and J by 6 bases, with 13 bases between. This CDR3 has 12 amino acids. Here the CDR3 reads CSVAGQGDTQYF. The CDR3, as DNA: TGCAGCGTCGCGGGCCAGGGGGATACGCAGTATTTT.

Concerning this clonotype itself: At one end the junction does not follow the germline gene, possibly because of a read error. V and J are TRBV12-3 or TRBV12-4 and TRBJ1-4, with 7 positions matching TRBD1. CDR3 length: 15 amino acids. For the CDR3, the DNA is TGTGCCAGCACCCCGGGTGGGCAGGGGGGCGAAAAACTTTTTTTT. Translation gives CASTPGGQGGEKLFF.

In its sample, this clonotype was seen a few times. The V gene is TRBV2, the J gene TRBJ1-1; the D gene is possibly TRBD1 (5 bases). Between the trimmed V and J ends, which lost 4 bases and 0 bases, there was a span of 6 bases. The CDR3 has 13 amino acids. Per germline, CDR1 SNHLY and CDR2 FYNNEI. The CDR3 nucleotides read TGTGCCAGCAGTGGGACATTGAACACTGAAGCTTTCTTT. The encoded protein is CASSGTLNTEAFF.

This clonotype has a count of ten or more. The CDR3 loop is CASSPPEHNSPLHF. The CDR3 nucleotides read TGTGCCAGCAGCCCGCCGGAACATAATTCACCCCTCCACTTT. The chain couples TRBV9 to TRBJ1-6, with no clear D. There are 14 residues in the CDR3. The germline V and J ends were trimmed by 4 bases and 5 bases, with 10 bases remaining between them. Germline values: CDR1 SGDLS, CDR2 YYNGEE.